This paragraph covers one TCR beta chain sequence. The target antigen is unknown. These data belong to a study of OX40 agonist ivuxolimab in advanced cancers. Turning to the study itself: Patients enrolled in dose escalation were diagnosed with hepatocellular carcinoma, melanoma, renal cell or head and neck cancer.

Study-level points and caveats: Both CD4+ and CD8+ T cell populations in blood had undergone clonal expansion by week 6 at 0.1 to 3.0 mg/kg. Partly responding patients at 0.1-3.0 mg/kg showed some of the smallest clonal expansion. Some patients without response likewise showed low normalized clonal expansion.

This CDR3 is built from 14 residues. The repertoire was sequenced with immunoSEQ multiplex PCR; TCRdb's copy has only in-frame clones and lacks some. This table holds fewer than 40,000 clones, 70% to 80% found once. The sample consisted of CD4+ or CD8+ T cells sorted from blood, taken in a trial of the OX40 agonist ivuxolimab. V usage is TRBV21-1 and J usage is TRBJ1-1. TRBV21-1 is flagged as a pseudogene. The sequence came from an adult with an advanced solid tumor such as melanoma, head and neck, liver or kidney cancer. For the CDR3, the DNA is TGTGCCAGCAGCACGGTAAGATGTAACACTGAAGCTTTCTTT. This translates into CASSTVRCNTEAFF.